A single T cell receptor beta chain is shown here with its context. This sample is part of a study of blood T cell repertoires in COVID-19. V was pared by 7 bases and J by 2 bases, with 12 bases of the junction left unmatched. Germline V gives CDR1 SNHLY, CDR2 FYNNEI. The CDR3 length is 17 residues. Method: immunoSEQ multiplex PCR; TCRdb's copy keeps in-frame clones and lacks some. The data hold 250,000 to 350,000 clones, with roughly 90% observed a single time. Specimen: peripheral blood. The chain couples TRBV2 to TRBJ2-5; TRBD2 aligns across 11 bases. This sequence originates from a woman aged 45-65 years who had recovered from COVID-19. The CDR3 is CASKGQGTSGKQETQYF. In DNA, the CDR3 is TGTGCCAGCAAGGGGCAAGGGACTAGCGGCAAGCAAGAGACCCAGTACTTC. Complete variable domain (other parts from reference TRBV2 and TRBJ2-5): EPEVTQTPSHQVTQMGQEVILRCVPISNHLYFYWYRQILGQKVEFLVSFYNNEISEKSEIFDDQFSVERPDGSNFTLKIRSTKLEDSAMYFCASKGQGTSGKQETQYFGPGTRLLVL.